This T cell receptor (beta chain) derives from a study of blood T cell repertoires in COVID-19. Study-level information: Samples taken during acute and convalescent COVID-19 were collected in the United States, Italy and Spain. In each case, the material was cDNA or gDNA derived from T cells, B-cell-depleted T cells, or PBMCs.

This clone was counted a single time. Cohorts were based on clinical histories the participants reported. The length of the CDR3 is 16 residues. V lost 0 bases and J 4 bases, leaving 15 bases between the germline ends. TCRdb keeps only in-frame clones here, not all; method: immunoSEQ multiplex PCR. In the table there are roughly 250,000 clones, around 85% of which are singletons. V gene TRBV6-7 combines with J gene TRBJ1-1; unclear D gene. TRBV6-7 is an ORF, and what it does is uncertain. This clonotype was sampled from a woman in her forties with acute COVID-19. Sequencing input: PBMCs or T cells enriched from blood (not recorded which). DNA of the CDR3: TGTGCCAGCAGTTACTCGACCCGGACTTTTTGCACTGAAGCTTTCTTT. Encoded protein: CASSYSTRTFCTEAFF.